What follows describes a single T cell receptor (beta chain). Authors' analysis steps: Reference gene primer amplification yielded estimated nucleated cell counts. Measured with immunoSEQ multiplex PCR; TCRdb has only the in-frame clones, and not every one. From that table come the V and J calls and clone size; the DNA was used to work out D and trimming. The repertoire holds some 150,000 clones, with roughly 89% as singletons. Germline values: CDR1 SGDLS, CDR2 YYNGEE. CDR3 length: 17 amino acids. V was clipped by 0 bases and J by 5 bases; unmatched bases: 10. These data are taken from a study of blood T cell repertoires in COVID-19. Overall study: Specimens from acute and convalescent COVID-19 originated in the United States, Italy and Spain. Nucleic acid was either cDNA or gDNA, and it came from T cells, B-cell-depleted T cells, or PBMCs.

Sequencing was carried out using peripheral blood. This clonotype was obtained from a woman in her sixties or seventies who had recovered from COVID-19. The chain has TRBV9 and TRBJ2-5, with 10 positions matching TRBD2. Here the CDR3 reads CASSVDPAGGLDETQYF. In nucleotides, the CDR3 is TGTGCCAGCAGCGTAGACCCAGCGGGGGGGCTTGACGAGACCCAGTACTTC.